This T cell receptor (beta chain) was retrieved from a study of T cell changes during pregnancy in multiple sclerosis. Sequencing used immunoSEQ multiplex PCR; TCRdb keeps in-frame clones, though not all of them. The sample shows 18,000 or so clones, around 87% of them seen only once. V lost 2 bases to trimming and J lost 5 bases, with 9 bases between them. Germline V gene data show CDR1 as SGHAT and CDR2 as FQNNGV. CDR3 length: 13 residues. The material sequenced was CD8+ T cells from peripheral blood mononuclear cells, taken in the third trimester of pregnancy. The clonotype was recovered from a female donor in good health, enrolled as a control in a pregnancy study. The chain employs TRBV11-2 and TRBJ2-5; a weak D match, TRBD2 (5 bases). CDR3 bases: TGTGCCAGCAGCTTATGGCGCGGGGAGACCCAGTACTTC. Protein product: CASSLWRGETQYF.